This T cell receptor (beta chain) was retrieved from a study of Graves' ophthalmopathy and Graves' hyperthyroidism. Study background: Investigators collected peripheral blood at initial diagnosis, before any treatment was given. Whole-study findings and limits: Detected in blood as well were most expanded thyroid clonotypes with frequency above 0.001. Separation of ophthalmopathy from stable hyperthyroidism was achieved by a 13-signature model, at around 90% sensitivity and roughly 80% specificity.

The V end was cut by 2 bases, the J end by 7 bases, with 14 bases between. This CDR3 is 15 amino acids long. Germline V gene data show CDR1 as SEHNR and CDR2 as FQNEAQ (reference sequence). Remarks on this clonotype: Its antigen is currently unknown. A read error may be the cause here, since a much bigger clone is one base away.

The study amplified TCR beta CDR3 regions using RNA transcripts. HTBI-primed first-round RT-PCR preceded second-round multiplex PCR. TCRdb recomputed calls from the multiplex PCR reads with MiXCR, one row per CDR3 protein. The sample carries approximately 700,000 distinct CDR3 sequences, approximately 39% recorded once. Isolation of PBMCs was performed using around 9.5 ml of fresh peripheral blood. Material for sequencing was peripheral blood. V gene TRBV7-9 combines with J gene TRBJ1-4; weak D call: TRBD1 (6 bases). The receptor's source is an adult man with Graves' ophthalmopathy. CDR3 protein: CASSLRRGRVEKLFF. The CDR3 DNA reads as TGTGCCAGCAGCTTAAGACGGGGGCGGGTTGAAAAACTGTTTTTT.